One and the same sample provided the 19 T cell receptor beta chains below, sequenced in a study of shared clonotypes between healthy human individuals. The protocol was immunoSEQ multiplex PCR, while the TCRdb copy is restricted to in-frame clones and leaves out a portion. The sample lists roughly 490,000 clones; about 80% were seen once. The material sequenced was PBMCs. The receptors come from a woman aged 40 to 49 in good health. Some clones in this sample may be carry-over from other donors' samples.

A remark on this clone: Additional DNA sequences in this sample encode the identical CDR3. The chain links TRBV2 to TRBJ2-3; weak D call: TRBD1 (6 bases). V was clipped by 4 bases and J by 0 bases, with 8 bases between them. Per the germline V gene, CDR1 is SNHLY and CDR2 is FYNNEI. This CDR3 region has 14 residues. The DNA of the CDR3 is TGTGCCAGCAGTGGCCAGGGGAGCACAGATACGCAGTATTTT. Translation gives CASSGQGSTDTQYF.

This chain joins TRBV5-8 and TRBJ2-6, with D uncertain. This CDR3 spans 15 amino acids. Germline V CDR1 and CDR2: SGHTS, YDEGEE. Trimming cost V 2 bases and J 1 base, with 7 bases left between them. CDR3 coding DNA: TGTGCCAGCAGCTTTTATTCATCTGGGGCCAACGTCCTGACTTTC. Translating gives CASSFYSSGANVLTF.

The gene calls are TRBV2 and TRBJ2-7, with D tentatively TRBD2 (5 bases). V was pared by 5 bases and J by 2 bases, with 7 bases between. CDR3 length: 12 residues. Germline V gene data show CDR1 as SNHLY and CDR2 as FYNNEI. DNA for the CDR3: TGTGCCAGCAGTCGGACTCCCTACGAGCAGTACTTC. It translates to CASSRTPYEQYF.

This chain joins TRBV4-3 and TRBJ1-6, with D possibly matching TRBD1 (6 bases). The germline V gene has CDR1 LGHNA and CDR2 YSLEER. The V and J ends lost 0 bases and 9 bases respectively, with 15 bases between them. The CDR3 extends over 16 amino acids. The CDR3 reads CASSQDRGGGTSPLHF. The CDR3 DNA is TGCGCCAGCAGCCAAGATAGAGGGGGGGGGACTTCACCCCTCCACTTT.

This rearrangement joins TRBV11-2 to TRBJ2-7; tentative D call: TRBD1 (6 bases). The germline gives CDR1 SGHAT, CDR2 FQNNGV. This CDR3 contains 15 residues. Trimming removed 7 bases from V and 2 bases from J, with 18 bases in between. In DNA, the CDR3 is TGTGCCAGCACCCCTTTCAGGGGCAGAGCCTACGAGCAGTACTTC. Translated, it gives CASTPFRGRAYEQYF.

V is TRBV28 and J is TRBJ1-6, with TRBD1 as a possible D gene (6 bases). The CDR3 extends over 17 amino acids. Trimming cost V 3 bases and J 9 bases, with 21 bases left between them. In germline, CDR1 is MDHEN, CDR2 SYDVKM. CDR3 nucleotide sequence: TGTGCCAGCAGTTTGTGGATTGGGCAGGGGCTGGGTTCACCCCTCCACTTT. Encoded protein: CASSLWIGQGLGSPLHF.

A note on this clone: A far larger clone is only one base removed, so a read error is likely. Different DNA sequences within this sample yield the same CDR3. CDR3 in DNA: TGTGCCTGGAGCGTACTCAGGGGCTCCTACGAGCAGTACTTC. Amino acid sequence: CAWSVLRGSYEQYF. The chain uses TRBV30 and TRBJ2-7, with D perhaps TRBD1 (6 bases). From germline, CDR1 is GTSNPN and CDR2 SVGIG (reference sequence). The V end was cut by 3 bases, the J end by 0 bases, with 12 bases between. The length of the CDR3 is 14 residues.

The chain uses TRBV27 and TRBJ2-1; 11 nucleotides align to TRBD2. This CDR3 is built from 16 residues. V lost 5 bases, J lost 8 bases, and 11 bases stayed unmatched. CDR1 and CDR2 from the germline V gene are MNHEY and SMNVEV (reference sequence). CDR3: CASSPLLAGALYEQFF. CDR3 nucleotide sequence: TGTGCCAGCAGTCCGTTACTAGCGGGAGCGCTCTATGAGCAGTTCTTC.

The chain joins TRBV27 to TRBJ2-7; tentative D call: TRBD1 (6 bases). The CDR3 totals 13 residues. Germline V gives CDR1 MNHEY, CDR2 SMNVEV (reference sequence). V lost 8 bases, J lost 0 bases, and 11 bases lay in between. As DNA, the CDR3 is TGTGCCAGCTCGTACAGGGTCTCCTACGAGCAGTACTTC. Encoded protein: CASSYRVSYEQYF.

This chain links TRBV27 with TRBJ2-2; D unresolved. Germline lookup yields CDR1 MNHEY and CDR2 SMNVEV (reference sequence). Trimming took off 7 bases at V and 4 bases at J, with 10 bases between the two ends. The CDR3 loop spans 13 amino acids. The CDR3 protein is CASNPWGTGELFF. DNA for the CDR3: TGTGCCAGCAACCCATGGGGCACCGGGGAGCTGTTTTTT.

This clone has ten or more counts. The J gene is TRBJ2-1, the V gene TRBV7-3; the D is unclear. The CDR3 runs to 13 residues. Germline V gives CDR1 SGHTA, CDR2 FQGTGA. The V end lost 5 bases, the J end lost 9 bases, and 14 bases lay between the germline ends. The CDR3 reads CASSPDPTVEQFF. The CDR3 coding sequence is TGTGCCAGCAGCCCAGACCCTACCGTTGAGCAGTTCTTC.

In nucleotides, the CDR3 is TGTGCCAGCAGTTCCCCTAGCTCCTACAATGAGCAGTTCTTC. Encoded protein: CASSSPSSYNEQFF. The V call is TRBV5-4, the J call TRBJ2-1; no firm D call. This CDR3 is built from 14 residues. In germline, CDR1 is SGHNT, CDR2 YYREEE (reference sequence). With 5 bases removed from V and 0 bases from J, the gap between germline ends came to 9 bases. Based on the CDR3 plus reference TRBV5-4 and TRBJ2-1, the full variable domain is ETGVTQSPTHLIKTRGQQVTLRCSSQSGHNTVSWYQQALGQGPQFIFQYYREEENGRGNFPPRFSGLQFPNYSSELNVNALELDDSALYLCASSSPSSYNEQFFGPGTRLTVL.

Details on this clone: A much larger clone is a single base away; this may be a read error. The CDR3 loop reads CASSWTSGNTGELFF. CDR3 sequence (DNA): TGTGCCAGCAGCTGGACTAGCGGGAACACCGGGGAGCTGTTTTTT. V usage is TRBV7-2 and J usage is TRBJ2-2; 10 nucleotides agree with TRBD2. The V gene end was trimmed by 4 bases and the J gene end by 1 base; junction bases not matched to a gene: 0. Germline lookup yields CDR1 SGHTA and CDR2 FQGNSA. The CDR3 contains 15 residues.

This clone turned up a few times. The chain combines TRBV5-6 with TRBJ1-2, with D perhaps TRBD1 (5 bases). Germline CDR1 is SGHDT and CDR2 is YYEEEE. The CDR3 sequence is 13 residues long. V lost 4 bases, J lost 5 bases, and 12 bases lay in between. The CDR3, as DNA: TGTGCCAGCAGCGACCGGGGGGGATATGGCTACACCTTC. It translates to CASSDRGGYGYTF.

The rearrangement links TRBV28 to TRBJ1-2; possible D gene TRBD1, 5 bases. CDR3 length equals 16 residues. The V gene's germline CDR1 is MDHEN and CDR2 SYDVKM. V was clipped by 5 bases and J by 1 base, with 17 bases between them. CDR3 sequence reads: CASSPALGGGNYGYTF. CDR3 bases: TGTGCCAGCAGTCCAGCCTTGGGGGGGGGTAACTATGGCTACACCTTC.

The chain recombines TRBV2 with TRBJ2-2; tentatively, D is TRBD1 or TRBD2 (5 bases each). Germline loops: CDR1 SNHLY, CDR2 FYNNEI. Between the trimmed V and J ends, which lost 0 bases and 6 bases, there was a span of 5 bases. This CDR3 has 13 amino acids. The CDR3 loop reads CASSEAGAGELFF. The CDR3 DNA sequence: TGTGCCAGCAGTGAAGCGGGGGCCGGGGAGCTGTTTTTT.

The J gene is TRBJ2-7, the V gene TRBV30; tentative D call: TRBD1 (6 bases). Looked up from germline, CDR1 is GTSNPN and CDR2 is SVGIG (reference sequence). Trimming cost V 4 bases and J 4 bases, with 14 bases left between them. The CDR3 totals 13 residues. The chain's CDR3 is CAWTGFTGYEQYF. The CDR3 DNA follows: TGTGCCTGGACAGGTTTTACAGGGTACGAGCAGTACTTC.

The chain links TRBV7-9 to TRBJ2-1, with a weak D call TRBD2 (6 bases). The CDR3 is made up of 13 amino acids. Germline-derived CDR1 and CDR2 are SEHNR and FQNEAQ (reference sequence). The V end was cut by 5 bases, the J end by 6 bases, with 11 bases between. DNA for the CDR3: TGTGCCAGCAGCCCTCTGGGGGGCAATGAGCAGTTCTTC. Amino acid sequence: CASSPLGGNEQFF.

This clone was observed a few times. The rearrangement uses TRBV7-9 and TRBJ2-7; maybe TRBD2 (5 bases). With 4 bases removed from V and 5 bases from J, the gap between germline ends came to 12 bases. The length of the CDR3 is 13 residues. Germline V gene lookup returns CDR1 SEHNR and CDR2 FQNEAQ (reference sequence). The CDR3, as DNA: TGTGCCAGCAGCTCGGGATCTTGGGACGAGCAGTACTTC. It specifies CASSSGSWDEQYF.